This T cell receptor beta chain emerged from a study of a mutant IDH1 vaccine in newly diagnosed glioma. Study summary: Beginning 4-6 weeks after radiotherapy alone, or with temozolomide cycles, vaccination took place.

As for this clone: Its antigen is still unknown.

TCRdb's copy holds only in-frame clones and misses some; the assay was immunoSEQ multiplex PCR. Of roughly 26,000 clones in the sample, approximately 87% were seen once. Described time point: week 35, safety follow-up. Every vaccination contained 300 ug of the mutant IDH1 20-mer peptide and was paired with topical imiquimod. The CDR3 covers 11 residues. Trimming removed 5 bases from V and 7 bases from J, with 9 bases in between. Germline V CDR1 and CDR2: MDHEN, SYDVKM. This TCR derives from a man aged 30 to 39 with glioma. The sample here was PBMCs, taken from a glioma patient whose treatment included an IDH1 peptide vaccine. The chain uses TRBV28 and TRBJ2-7, with D unresolved. The CDR3, as DNA: TGTGCCAGCAGTCTCCGCATTGAGCAGTACTTC. Protein product: CASSLRIEQYF.